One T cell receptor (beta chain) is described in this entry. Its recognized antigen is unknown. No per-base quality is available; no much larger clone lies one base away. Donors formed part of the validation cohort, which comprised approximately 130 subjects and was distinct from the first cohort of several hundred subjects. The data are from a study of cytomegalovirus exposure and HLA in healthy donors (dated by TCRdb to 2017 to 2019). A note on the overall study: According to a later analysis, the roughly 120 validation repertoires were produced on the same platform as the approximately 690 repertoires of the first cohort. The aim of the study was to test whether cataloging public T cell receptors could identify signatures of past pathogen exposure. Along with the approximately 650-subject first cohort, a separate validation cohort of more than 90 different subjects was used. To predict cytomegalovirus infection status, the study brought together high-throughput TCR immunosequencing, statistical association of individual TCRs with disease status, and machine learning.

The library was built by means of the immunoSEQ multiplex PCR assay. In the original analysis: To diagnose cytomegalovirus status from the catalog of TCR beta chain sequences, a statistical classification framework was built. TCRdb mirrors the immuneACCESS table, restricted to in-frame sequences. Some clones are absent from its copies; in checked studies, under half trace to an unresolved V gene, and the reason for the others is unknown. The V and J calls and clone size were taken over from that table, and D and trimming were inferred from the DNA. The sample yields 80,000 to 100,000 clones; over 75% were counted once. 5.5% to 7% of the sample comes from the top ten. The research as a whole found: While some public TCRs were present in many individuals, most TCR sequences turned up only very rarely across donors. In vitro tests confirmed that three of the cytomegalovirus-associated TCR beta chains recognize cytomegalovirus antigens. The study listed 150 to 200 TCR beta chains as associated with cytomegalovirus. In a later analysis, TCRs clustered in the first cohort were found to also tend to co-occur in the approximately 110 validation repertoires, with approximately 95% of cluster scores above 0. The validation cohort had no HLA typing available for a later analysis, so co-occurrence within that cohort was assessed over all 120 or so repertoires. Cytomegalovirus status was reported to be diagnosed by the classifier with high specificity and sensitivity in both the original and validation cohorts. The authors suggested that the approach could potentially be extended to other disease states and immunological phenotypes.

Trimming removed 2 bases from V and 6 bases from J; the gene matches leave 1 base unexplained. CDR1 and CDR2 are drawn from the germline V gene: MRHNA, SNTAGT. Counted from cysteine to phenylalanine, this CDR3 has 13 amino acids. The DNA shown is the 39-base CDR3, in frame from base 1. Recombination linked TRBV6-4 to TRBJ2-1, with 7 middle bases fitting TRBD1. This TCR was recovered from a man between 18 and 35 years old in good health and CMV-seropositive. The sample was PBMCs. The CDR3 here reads CASSDGTANEQFF. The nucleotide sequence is TGTGCCAGCAGTGACGGGACAGCCAATGAGCAGTTCTTC.